This T cell receptor (beta chain) derives from a study of CD8 T cells in Susac syndrome. Random-hexamer reverse transcription was applied to about 0.45 to 1 ug RNA. Each CDR3 protein gets one entry after TCRdb re-called the immunoSEQ multiplex PCR reads with MiXCR. The table has about 400,000 distinct CDR3 sequences, 75% to 90% seen once. V was cut by 2 bases and J by 5 bases, with 9 bases left in between. CDR1 is SEHNR and CDR2 is FQNEAQ in the germline V gene (reference sequence). The CDR3 has 13 amino acids. This TCR derives from a human donor with multiple sclerosis. The sample was CD8+ T cells from PBMCs. The rearrangement joins TRBV7-9 to TRBJ2-5; D gene uncertain. For the CDR3, the DNA is TGTGCCAGCAGCTTATTAGGGCGGGAGACCCAGTACTTC. This gives the protein CASSLLGRETQYF.